Listed here are 5 T cell receptor beta chains from one sample, sequenced in a study of technical replicates of blood from several donors. TCRdb's copy holds only in-frame clones and misses some; the assay was immunoSEQ multiplex PCR. The data hold fewer than 100,000 clones, with 89% observed a single time. Sequences were obtained from T cells isolated from PBMCs. Every receptor here comes from a human donor in good health.

The V call is TRBV2, the J call TRBJ2-1; D unresolved. There are 15 residues in the CDR3. Germline assignment: CDR1 SNHLY and CDR2 FYNNEI. Trimming pared 1 base from V and 3 bases from J, leaving 10 bases between. CDR3 sequence: CASSEELSVYNEQFF. CDR3 bases: TGTGCCAGCAGTGAAGAACTATCCGTCTACAATGAGCAGTTCTTC.

The chain combines TRBV4-2 with TRBJ1-1; 7 nucleotides align to TRBD1. V was pared by 3 bases and J by 1 base, with 5 bases of the junction left unmatched. The V gene's germline CDR1 is LGHNA and CDR2 YNFKEQ. CDR3 length: 15 amino acids. The chain's CDR3 is CASSQPGGPNTEAFF. In DNA form, the CDR3 reads TGTGCCAGCAGCCAGCCAGGGGGACCGAACACTGAAGCTTTCTTT.

The chain's CDR3 is CASSYPGINEQYF. CDR3 DNA: TGTGCCAGCAGTTACCCGGGAATAAACGAGCAGTACTTC. The chain has TRBV6-5 and TRBJ2-7, with D perhaps matching TRBD2 (5 bases). CDR1 MNHEY and CDR2 SVGAGI come from the germline V gene. V lost 2 bases and J lost 5, with 10 bases in between. The CDR3 is 13 amino acids.

This clone was detected once. J is TRBJ1-1 and V is TRBV28; 8 bases align to TRBD1. V shed 4 bases and J 3 bases; nucleotides not matched to a gene: 7. The CDR3 sequence is 15 residues long. Germline CDR1 is MDHEN and CDR2 is SYDVKM. For the CDR3, the DNA is TGTGCCAGCAGTTGGGTCCGGGACAGGCACACTGAAGCTTTCTTT. Translation: CASSWVRDRHTEAFF.

The chain recombines TRBV15 with TRBJ2-5; D unresolved. Trimming took 5 bases from V and 5 from J, leaving 12 bases between them. This CDR3 region has 13 residues. Germline loops: CDR1 LNHNV, CDR2 YYDKDF (reference sequence). CDR3 protein: CATSPVEWETQYF. The CDR3 DNA reads as TGTGCCACCAGCCCCGTGGAGTGGGAGACCCAGTACTTC.